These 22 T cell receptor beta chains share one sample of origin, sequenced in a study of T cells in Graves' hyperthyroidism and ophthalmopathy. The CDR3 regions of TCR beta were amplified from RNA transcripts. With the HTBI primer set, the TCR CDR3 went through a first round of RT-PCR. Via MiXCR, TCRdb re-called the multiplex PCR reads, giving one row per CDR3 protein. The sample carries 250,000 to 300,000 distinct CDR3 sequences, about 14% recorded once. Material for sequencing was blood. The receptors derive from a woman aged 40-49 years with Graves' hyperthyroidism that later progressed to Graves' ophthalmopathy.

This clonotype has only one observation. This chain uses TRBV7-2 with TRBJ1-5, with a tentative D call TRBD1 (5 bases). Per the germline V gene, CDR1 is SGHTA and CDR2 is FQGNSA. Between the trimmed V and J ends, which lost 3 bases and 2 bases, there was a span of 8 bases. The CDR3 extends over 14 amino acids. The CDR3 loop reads CASSFREGNQPQHF. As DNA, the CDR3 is TGTGCCAGCAGCTTCAGGGAGGGCAATCAGCCCCAGCATTTT.

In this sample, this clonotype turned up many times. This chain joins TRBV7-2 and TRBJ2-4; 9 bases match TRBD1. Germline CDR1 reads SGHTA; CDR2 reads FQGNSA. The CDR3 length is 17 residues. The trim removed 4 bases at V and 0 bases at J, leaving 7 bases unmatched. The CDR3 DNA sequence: TGTGCCAGCAGCTCCGGACAGGGGTTCATAGCCAAAAACATTCAGTACTTC. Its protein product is CASSSGQGFIAKNIQYF. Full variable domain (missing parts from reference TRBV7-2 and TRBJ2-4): GAGVSQSPSNKVTEKGKDVELRCDPISGHTALYWYRQSLGQGLEFLIYFQGNSAPDKSGLPSDRFSAERTGGSVSTLTIQRTQQEDSAVYLCASSSGQGFIAKNIQYFGAGTRLSVL.

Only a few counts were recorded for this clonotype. The CDR3: CASSQTLAYEQYF. For the CDR3, the DNA is TGCGCCAGCAGCCAGACCTTGGCCTACGAGCAGTACTTC. The rearrangement joins TRBV4-1 to TRBJ2-7, with no clear D. Germline V gene lookup returns CDR1 MGHRA and CDR2 YSYEKL. The CDR3 is made up of 13 amino acids. Trimming shortened V by 3 bases and J by 2 bases, and 8 bases separated the two germline ends.

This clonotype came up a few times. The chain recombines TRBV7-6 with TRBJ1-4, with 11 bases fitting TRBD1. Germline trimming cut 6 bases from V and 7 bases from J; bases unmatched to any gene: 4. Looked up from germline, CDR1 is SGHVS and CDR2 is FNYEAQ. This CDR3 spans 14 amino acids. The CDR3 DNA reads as TGTGCCAGCAGTAGGACAGGGGGCAGTGAAAAACTGTTTTTT. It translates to CASSRTGGSEKLFF.

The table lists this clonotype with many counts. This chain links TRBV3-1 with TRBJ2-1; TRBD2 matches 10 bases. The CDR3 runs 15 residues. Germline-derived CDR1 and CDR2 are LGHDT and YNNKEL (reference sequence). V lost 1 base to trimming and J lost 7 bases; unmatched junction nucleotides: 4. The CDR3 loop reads CASSQVSSGSNEQFF. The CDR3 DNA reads TGTGCCAGCAGCCAAGTTTCTAGCGGGAGTAATGAGCAGTTCTTC.

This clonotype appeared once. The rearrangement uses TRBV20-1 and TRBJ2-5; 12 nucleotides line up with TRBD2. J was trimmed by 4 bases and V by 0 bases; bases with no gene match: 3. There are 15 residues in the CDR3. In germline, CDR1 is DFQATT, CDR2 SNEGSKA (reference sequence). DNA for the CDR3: TGCAGTGCTAGAGAACTAGCGGGAGGAAGAGAGACCCAGTACTTC. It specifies CSARELAGGRETQYF.

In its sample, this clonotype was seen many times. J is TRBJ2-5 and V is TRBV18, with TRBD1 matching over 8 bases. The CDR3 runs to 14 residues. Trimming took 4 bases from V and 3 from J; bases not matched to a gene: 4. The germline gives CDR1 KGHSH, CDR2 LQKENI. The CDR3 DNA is TGTGCCAGCTCACTGACAGGGGCCGAAGAGACCCAGTACTTC. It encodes CASSLTGAEETQYF.

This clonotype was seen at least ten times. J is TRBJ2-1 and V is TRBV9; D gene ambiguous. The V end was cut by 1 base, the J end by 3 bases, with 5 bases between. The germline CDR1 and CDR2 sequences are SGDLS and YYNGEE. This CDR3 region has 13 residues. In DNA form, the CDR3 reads TGTGCCAGCAGCGTAAGGGACTACAATGAGCAGTTCTTC. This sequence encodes CASSVRDYNEQFF.

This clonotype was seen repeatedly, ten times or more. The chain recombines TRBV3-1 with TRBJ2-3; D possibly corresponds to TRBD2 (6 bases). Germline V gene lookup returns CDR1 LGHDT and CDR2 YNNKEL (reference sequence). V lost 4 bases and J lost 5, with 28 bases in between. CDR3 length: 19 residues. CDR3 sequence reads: CASSRLHPSTRGSIDTQYF. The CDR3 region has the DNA TGTGCCAGCAGCCGCCTACACCCATCCACGCGGGGATCGATAGATACGCAGTATTTT.

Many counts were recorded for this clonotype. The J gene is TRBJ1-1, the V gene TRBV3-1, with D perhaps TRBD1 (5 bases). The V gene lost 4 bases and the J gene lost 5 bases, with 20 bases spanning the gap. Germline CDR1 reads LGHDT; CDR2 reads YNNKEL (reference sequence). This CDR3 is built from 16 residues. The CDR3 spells CASSPGGGHSGTEAFF. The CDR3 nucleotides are TGTGCCAGCAGCCCCGGGGGAGGGCATTCCGGGACTGAAGCTTTCTTT.

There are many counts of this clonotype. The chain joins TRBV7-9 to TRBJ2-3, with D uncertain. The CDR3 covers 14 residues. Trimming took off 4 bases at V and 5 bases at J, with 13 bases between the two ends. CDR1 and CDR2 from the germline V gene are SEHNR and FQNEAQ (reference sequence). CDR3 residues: CASSWAFPGDTQYF. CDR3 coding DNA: TGTGCCAGCAGCTGGGCCTTTCCGGGAGATACGCAGTATTTT.

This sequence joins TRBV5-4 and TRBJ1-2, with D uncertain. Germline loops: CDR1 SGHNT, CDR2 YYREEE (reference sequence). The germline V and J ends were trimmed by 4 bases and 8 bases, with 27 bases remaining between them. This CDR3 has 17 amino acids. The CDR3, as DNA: TGTGCCAGCAGCCAAGGTTACCGAGGCAGCCATGTTATAGGCTACACCTTC. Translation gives CASSQGYRGSHVIGYTF.

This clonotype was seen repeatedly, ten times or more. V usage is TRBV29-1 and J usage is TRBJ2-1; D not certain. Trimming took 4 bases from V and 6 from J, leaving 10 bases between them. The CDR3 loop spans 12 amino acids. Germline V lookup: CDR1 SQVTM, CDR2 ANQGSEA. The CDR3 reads CSVGQVGNEQFF. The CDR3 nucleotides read TGCAGCGTTGGGCAGGTTGGCAATGAGCAGTTCTTC.

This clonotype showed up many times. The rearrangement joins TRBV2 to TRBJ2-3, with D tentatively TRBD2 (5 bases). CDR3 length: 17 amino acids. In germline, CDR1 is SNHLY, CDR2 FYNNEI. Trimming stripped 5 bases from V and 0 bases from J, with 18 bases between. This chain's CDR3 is CASSSDPIAPSTDTQYF. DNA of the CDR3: TGTGCCAGCAGTTCAGACCCCATAGCGCCTAGCACAGATACGCAGTATTTT.

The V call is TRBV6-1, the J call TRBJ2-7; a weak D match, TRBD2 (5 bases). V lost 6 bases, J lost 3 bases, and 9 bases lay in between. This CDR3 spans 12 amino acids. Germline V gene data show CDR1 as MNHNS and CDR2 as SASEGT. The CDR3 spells CASRQEGYEQYF. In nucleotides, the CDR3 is TGTGCCAGCAGACAAGAGGGCTACGAGCAGTACTTC.

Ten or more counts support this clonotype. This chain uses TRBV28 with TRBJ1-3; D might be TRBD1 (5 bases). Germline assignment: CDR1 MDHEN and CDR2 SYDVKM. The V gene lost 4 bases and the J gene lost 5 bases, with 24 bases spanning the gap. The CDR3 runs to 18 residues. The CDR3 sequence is CASSSTPSGVGRRNTIYF. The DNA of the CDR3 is TGTGCCAGCAGTTCCACTCCCTCGGGGGTGGGGCGCAGAAACACCATATATTTT.

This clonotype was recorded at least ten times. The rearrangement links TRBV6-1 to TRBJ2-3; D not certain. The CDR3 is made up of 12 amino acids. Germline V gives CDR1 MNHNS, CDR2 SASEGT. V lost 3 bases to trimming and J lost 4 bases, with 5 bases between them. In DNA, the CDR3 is TGTGCCAGCAGTGACTCCGCAGATACGCAGTATTTT. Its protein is CASSDSADTQYF.

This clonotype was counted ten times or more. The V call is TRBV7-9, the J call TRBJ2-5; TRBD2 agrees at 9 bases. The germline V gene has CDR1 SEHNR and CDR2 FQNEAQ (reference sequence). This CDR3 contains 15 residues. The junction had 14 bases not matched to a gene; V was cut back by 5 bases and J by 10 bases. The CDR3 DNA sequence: TGTGCCAGCAGCCCTATCCGCGGGAGGGCCAGGAGCCAGTACTTC. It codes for CASSPIRGRARSQYF.

Here the CDR3 reads CASTPNAGIQETQYF. The CDR3 nucleotides are TGCGCCAGCACCCCGAACGCGGGCATTCAAGAGACCCAGTACTTC. The J gene is TRBJ2-5, the V gene TRBV5-1, with D possibly matching TRBD2 (5 bases). This CDR3 spans 15 amino acids. With 6 bases removed from V and 2 bases from J, the gap between germline ends came to 17 bases. Looked up from germline, CDR1 is SGHRS and CDR2 is YFSETQ.

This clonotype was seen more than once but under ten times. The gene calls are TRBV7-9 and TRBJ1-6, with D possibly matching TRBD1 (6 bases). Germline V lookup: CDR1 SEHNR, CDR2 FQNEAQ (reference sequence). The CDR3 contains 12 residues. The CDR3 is CVGAGDNSPLHF. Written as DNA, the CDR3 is TGTGTCGGCGCAGGGGATAATTCACCCCTCCACTTT.

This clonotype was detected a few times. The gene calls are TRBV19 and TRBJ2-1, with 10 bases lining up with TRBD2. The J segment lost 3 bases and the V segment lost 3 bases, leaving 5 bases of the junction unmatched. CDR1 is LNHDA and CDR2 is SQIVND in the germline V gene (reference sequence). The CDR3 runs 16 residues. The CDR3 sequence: CASSIGLAGVYNEQFF. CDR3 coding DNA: TGTGCCAGTAGTATTGGGCTAGCGGGAGTCTACAATGAGCAGTTCTTC.

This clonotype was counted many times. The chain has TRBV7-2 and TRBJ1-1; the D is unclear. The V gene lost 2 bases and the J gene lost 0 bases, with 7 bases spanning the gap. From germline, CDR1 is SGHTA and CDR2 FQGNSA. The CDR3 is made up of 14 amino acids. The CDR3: CASSLWTVNTEAFF. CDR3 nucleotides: TGTGCCAGCAGCTTATGGACGGTGAACACTGAAGCTTTCTTT.